The entry below describes one T cell receptor (beta chain). These data come from a study of shared T cell receptors in the human thymus. Clones were sequenced by immunoSEQ multiplex PCR, and TCRdb holds only the in-frame ones, with some missing. In the table there are about 380,000 clones, 85% to 95% of which are singletons. CDR1 and CDR2 from the germline V gene are SGHAT and FQNNGV. CDR3 length: 13 residues. V lost 5 bases and J lost 0, with 7 bases in between. The sample was thymocytes. This TCR was sampled from a human donor. This chain connects TRBV11-2 to TRBJ1-2; no definite D call. The CDR3 is CASSRWANYGYTF. CDR3 in DNA: TGTGCCAGCAGCCGGTGGGCTAACTATGGCTACACCTTC. Full variable domain (missing parts from reference TRBV11-2 and TRBJ1-2): EAGVAQSPRYKIIEKRQSVAFWCNPISGHATLYWYQQILGQGPKLLIQFQNNGVVDDSQLPKDRFSAERLKGVDSTLKIQPAKLEDSAVYLCASSRWANYGYTFGSGTRLTVV.